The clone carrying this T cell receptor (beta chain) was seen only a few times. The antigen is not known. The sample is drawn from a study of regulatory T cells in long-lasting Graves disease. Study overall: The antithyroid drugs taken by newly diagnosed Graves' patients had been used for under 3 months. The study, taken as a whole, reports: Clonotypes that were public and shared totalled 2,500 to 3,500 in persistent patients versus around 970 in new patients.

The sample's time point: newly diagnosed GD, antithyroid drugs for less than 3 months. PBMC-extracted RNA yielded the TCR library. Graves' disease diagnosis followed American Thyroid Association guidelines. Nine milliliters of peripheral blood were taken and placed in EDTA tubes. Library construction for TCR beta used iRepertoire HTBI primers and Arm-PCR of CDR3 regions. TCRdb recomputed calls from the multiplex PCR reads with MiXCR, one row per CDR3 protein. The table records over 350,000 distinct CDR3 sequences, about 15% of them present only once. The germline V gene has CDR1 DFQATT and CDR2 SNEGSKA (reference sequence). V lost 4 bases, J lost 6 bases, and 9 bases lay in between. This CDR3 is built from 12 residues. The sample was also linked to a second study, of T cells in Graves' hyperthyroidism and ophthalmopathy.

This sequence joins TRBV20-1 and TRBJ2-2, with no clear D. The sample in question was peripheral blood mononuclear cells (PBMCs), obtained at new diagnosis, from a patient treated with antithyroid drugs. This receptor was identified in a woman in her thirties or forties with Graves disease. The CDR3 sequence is CSAKDGSGELFF. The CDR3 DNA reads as TGCAGTGCTAAGGATGGGTCCGGGGAGCTGTTTTTT.